This entry is about one T cell receptor (beta chain). What it recognizes is unknown. These data come from a study of T cell responses to AZD1222 COVID-19 vaccine. Doses given second, at about 4 or about 12 weeks, were pooled. Study-level results: White British ancestry dominated among donors, who included more females, and clonal diversity was possibly underestimated.

Germline V lookup: CDR1 LNHDA, CDR2 SQIVND (reference sequence). V was clipped by 6 bases and J by 1 base, with 15 bases between them. The CDR3 covers 15 residues. Only in-frame clones appear in the TCRdb table, and some are missing; sequencing was by immunoSEQ multiplex PCR. The table lists around 84,000 clones, 75% to 90% of them singletons. This specimen consisted of peripheral blood, obtained 28 days after the second AZD1222 dose. This receptor was obtained from an adult who received the AZD1222 COVID-19 vaccine. The chain joins TRBV19 to TRBJ1-1, with a tentative D call TRBD1 (6 bases). CDR3 sequence reads: CASRGGPLGNTEAFF. The CDR3 nucleotides read TGTGCCAGTAGAGGGGGTCCGTTGGGGAACACTGAAGCTTTCTTT.